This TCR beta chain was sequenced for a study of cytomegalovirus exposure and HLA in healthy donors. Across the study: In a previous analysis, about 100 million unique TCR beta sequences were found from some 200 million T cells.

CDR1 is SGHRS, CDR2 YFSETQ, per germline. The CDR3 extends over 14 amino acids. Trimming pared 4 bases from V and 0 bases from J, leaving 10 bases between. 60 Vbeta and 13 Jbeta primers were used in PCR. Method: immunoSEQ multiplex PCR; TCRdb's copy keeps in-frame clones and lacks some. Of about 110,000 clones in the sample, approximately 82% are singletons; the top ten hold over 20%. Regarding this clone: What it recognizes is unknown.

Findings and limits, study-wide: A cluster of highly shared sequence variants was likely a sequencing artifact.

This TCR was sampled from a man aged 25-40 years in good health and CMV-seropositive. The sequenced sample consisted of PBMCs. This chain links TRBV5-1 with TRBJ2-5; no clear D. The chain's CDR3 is CASSAGSYQETQYF. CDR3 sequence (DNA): TGCGCCAGCAGCGCAGGTTCGTACCAAGAGACCCAGTACTTC.